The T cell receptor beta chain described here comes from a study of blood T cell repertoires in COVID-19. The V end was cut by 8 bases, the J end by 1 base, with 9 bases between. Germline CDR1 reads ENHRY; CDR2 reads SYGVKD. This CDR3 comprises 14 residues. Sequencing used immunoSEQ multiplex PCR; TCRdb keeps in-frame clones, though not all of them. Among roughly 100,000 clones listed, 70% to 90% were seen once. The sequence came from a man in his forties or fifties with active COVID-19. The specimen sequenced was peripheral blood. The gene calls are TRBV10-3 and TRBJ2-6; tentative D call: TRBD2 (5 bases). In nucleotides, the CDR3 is TGTGCCATCCATCCGGGGTCTGGGGCCAACGTCCTGACTTTC. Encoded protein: CAIHPGSGANVLTF.